This T cell receptor beta chain was sequenced for a study of human T cells and chemical hapten exposure. Study in general: Chiefly female patients presented with alopecia areata, totalis or universalis.

One entry per CDR3 protein, called by TCRdb with MiXCR from the RACE reads. The table shows around 360,000 distinct CDR3 sequences, with about 6.9% occurring only once. This clonotype was found a few times. Its specificity is unknown. Indicated time point: patch test 2, 6 weeks after DPC sensitization. The treatment is: therapeutic diphenylcyclopropenone sensitization with weekly scalp DPC. Non-pregnant alopecia patients aged 18 to 70, suitable for DPC therapy. Study-wide findings and caveats: As the donors had alopecia, their immune response may differ from healthy people's. Unchanged with DPC sensitization were TCRs above 1 in 1000 frequency.

The CDR3 length is 15 residues. Germline lookup yields CDR1 KGHSH and CDR2 LQKENI. V dropped 0 bases and J dropped 6 bases, with 11 bases sitting between them. This specimen consisted of whole blood, obtained in connection with sensitization to the hapten diphenylcyclopropenone (DPC). The chain recombines TRBV18 with TRBJ2-2; no firm D call. This TCR was sampled from a woman aged 18-30 years with alopecia areata. Some clones in this sample may be carry-over from other donors' samples. This CDR3 is CASSPPSRNAGELFF. CDR3 in DNA: TGTGCCAGCTCACCACCGTCCAGGAATGCCGGGGAGCTGTTTTTT.